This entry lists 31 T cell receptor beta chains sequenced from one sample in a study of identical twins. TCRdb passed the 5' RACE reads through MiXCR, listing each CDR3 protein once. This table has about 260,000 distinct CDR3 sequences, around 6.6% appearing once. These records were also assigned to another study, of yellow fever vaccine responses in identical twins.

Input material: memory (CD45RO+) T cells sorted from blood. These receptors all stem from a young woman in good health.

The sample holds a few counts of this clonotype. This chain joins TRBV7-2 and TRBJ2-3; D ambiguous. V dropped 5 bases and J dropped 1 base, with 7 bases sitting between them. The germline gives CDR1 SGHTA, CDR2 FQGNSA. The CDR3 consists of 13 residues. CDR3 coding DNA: TGTGCCAGCAGCACTCAGCGCACAGATACGCAGTATTTT. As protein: CASSTQRTDTQYF.

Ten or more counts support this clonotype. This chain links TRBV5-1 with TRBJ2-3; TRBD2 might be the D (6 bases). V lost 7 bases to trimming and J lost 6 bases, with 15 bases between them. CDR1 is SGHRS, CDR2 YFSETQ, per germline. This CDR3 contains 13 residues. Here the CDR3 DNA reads TGCGCCAGCGCTGGGACTGGCTGGGATACGCAGTATTTT. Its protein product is CASAGTGWDTQYF. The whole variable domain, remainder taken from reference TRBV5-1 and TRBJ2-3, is KAGVTQTPRYLIKTRGQQVTLSCSPISGHRSVSWYQQTPGQGLQFLFEYFSETQRNKGNFPGRFSGRQFSNSRSEMNVSTLELGDSALYLCASAGTGWDTQYFGPGTRLTVL.

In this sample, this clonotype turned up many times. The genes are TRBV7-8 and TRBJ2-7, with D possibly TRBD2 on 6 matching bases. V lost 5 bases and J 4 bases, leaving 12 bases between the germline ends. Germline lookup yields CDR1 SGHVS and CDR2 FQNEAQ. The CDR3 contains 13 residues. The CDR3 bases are TGTGCCAGCAGCCCCTTGGGGGGATACGAGCAGTACGTC. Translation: CASSPLGGYEQYV.

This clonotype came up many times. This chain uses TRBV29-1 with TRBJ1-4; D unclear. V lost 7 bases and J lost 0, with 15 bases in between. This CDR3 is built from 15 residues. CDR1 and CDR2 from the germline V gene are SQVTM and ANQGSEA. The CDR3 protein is CSALRTAATNEKLFF. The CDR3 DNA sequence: TGCAGCGCCCTACGTACCGCGGCAACTAATGAAAAACTGTTTTTT.

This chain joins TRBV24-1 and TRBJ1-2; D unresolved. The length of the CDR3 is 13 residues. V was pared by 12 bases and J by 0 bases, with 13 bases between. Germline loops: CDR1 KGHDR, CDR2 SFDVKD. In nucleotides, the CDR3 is TGTGCCTCATCGGAAGGCCCTAACTATGGCTACACCTTC. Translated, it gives CASSEGPNYGYTF.

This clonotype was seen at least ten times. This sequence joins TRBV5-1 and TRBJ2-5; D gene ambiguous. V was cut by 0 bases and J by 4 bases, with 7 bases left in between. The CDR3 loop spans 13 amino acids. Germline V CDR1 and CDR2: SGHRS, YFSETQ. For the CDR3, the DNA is TGCGCCAGCAGCTTGGAGCCAAGAGAGACCCAGTACTTC. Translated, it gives CASSLEPRETQYF.

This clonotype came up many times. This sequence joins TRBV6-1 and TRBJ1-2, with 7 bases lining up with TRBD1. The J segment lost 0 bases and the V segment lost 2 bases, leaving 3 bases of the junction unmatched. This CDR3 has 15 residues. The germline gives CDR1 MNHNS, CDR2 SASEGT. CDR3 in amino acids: CASSEWTGPNYGYTF. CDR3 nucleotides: TGTGCCAGCAGTGAATGGACAGGACCTAACTATGGCTACACCTTC.

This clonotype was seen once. CDR3 residues: CASSQDGTSVHNEQFF. The CDR3 coding sequence is TGTGCCAGCAGCCAGGACGGGACTTCGGTGCACAATGAGCAGTTCTTC. This rearrangement joins TRBV3-1 to TRBJ2-1, with D possibly being TRBD2 (6 bases). CDR1 is LGHDT and CDR2 is YNNKEL in the germline V gene (reference sequence). V was trimmed by 3 bases and J by 5 bases, leaving 17 bases between them. The CDR3 spans 16 residues.

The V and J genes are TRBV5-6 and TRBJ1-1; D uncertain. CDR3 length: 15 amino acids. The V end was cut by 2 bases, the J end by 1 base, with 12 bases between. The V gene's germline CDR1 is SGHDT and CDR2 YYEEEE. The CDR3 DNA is TGTGCCAGCAGCTTCGGGGTGGCGGGGAACACTGAAGCTTTCTTT. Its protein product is CASSFGVAGNTEAFF.

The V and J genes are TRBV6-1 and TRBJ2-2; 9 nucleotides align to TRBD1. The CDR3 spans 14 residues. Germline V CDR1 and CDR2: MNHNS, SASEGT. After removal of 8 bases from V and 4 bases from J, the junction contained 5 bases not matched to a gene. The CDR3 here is CASLGQGSTGELFF. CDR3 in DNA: TGTGCCAGCTTGGGACAGGGATCCACCGGGGAGCTGTTTTTT.

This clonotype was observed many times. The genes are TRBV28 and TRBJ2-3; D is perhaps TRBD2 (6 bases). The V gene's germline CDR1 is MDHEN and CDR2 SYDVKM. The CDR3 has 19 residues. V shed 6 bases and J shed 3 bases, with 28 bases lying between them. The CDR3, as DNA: TGTGCCAGCAGCTCGTACCTCCCCGGGACTGCCTTTATAACAGATACGCAGTATTTT. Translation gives CASSSYLPGTAFITDTQYF.

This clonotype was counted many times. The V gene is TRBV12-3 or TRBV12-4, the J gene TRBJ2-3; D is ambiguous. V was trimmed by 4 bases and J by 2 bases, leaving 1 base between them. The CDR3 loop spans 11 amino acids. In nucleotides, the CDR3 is TGTGCCAGCAGTTACACAGATACGCAGTATTTT. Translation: CASSYTDTQYF.

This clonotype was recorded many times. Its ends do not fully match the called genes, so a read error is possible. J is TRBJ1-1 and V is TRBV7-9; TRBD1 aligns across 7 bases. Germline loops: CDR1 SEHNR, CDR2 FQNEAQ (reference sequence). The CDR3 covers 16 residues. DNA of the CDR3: TGTGCCAGCACCTTAGGGACAGCGCTCATGAACACTGAAGCTTTCTTT. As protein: CASTLGTALMNTEAFF.

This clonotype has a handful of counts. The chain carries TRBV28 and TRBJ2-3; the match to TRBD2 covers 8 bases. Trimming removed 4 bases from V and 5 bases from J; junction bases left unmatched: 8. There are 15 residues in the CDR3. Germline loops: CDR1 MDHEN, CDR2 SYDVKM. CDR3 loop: CASSSASGSGDTQYF. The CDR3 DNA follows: TGTGCCAGCAGTTCGGCTAGCGGGTCAGGAGATACGCAGTATTTT.

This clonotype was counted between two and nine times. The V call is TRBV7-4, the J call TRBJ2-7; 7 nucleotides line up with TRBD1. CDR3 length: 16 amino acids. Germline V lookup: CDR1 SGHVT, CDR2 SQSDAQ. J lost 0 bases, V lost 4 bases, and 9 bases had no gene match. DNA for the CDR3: TGTGCCAGCAGCTCCACAGGGGCCCAGAGCTCCTACGAGCAGTACGTC. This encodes CASSSTGAQSSYEQYV.

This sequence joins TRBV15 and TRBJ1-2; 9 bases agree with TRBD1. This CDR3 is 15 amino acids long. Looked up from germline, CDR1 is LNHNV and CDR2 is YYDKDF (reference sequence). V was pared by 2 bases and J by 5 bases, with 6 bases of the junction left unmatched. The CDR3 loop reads CATSRRDRADYGYTF. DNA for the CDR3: TGTGCCACCAGCAGACGGGACAGGGCGGATTATGGCTACACCTTC. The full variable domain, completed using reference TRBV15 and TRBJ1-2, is DAMVIQNPRYQVTQFGKPVTLSCSQTLNHNVMYWYQQKSSQAPKLLFHYYDKDFNNEADTPDNFQSRRPNTSFCFLDIRSPGLGDTAMYLCATSRRDRADYGYTFGSGTRLTVV.

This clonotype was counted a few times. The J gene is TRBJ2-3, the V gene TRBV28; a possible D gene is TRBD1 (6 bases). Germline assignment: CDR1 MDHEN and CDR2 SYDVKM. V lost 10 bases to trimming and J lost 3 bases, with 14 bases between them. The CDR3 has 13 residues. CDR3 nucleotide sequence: TGTGCCAACTCTCGTACAGGGACAGATACGCAGTATTTT. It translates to CANSRTGTDTQYF. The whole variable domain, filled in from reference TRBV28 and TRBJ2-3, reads DVKVTQSSRYLVKRTGEKVFLECVQDMDHENMFWYRQDPGLGLRLIYFSYDVKMKEKGDIPEGYSVSREKKERFSLILESASTNQTSMYLCANSRTGTDTQYFGPGTRLTVL.

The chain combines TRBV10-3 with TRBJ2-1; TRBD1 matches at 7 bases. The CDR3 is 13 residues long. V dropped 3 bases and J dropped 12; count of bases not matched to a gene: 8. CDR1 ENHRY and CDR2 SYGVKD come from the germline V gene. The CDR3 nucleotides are TGTGCCATCAGTGATGGACAGGCTGGGAGGCAGTTCTTC. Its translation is CAISDGQAGRQFF.

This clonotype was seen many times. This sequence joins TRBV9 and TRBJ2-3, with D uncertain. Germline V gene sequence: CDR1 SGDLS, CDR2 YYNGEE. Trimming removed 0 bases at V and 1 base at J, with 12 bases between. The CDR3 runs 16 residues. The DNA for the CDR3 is TGTGCCAGCAGCGTAGACGCTTCCCTACGCACAGATACGCAGTATTTT. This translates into CASSVDASLRTDTQYF.

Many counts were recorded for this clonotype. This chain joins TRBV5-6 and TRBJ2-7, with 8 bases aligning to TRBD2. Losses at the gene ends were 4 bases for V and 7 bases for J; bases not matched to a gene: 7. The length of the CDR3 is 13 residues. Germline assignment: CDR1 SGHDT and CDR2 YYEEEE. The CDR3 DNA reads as TGTGCCAGCAGCATCCTTTTAGCGGGAGAGCAGTACGTC. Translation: CASSILLAGEQYV.

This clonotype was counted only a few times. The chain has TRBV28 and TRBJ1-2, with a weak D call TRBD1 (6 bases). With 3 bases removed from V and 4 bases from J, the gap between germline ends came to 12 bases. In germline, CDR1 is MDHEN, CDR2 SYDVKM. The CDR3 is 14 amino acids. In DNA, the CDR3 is TGTGCCAGCAGTTTGGTCGGACAGATCTATGGCTACACCTTC. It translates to CASSLVGQIYGYTF.

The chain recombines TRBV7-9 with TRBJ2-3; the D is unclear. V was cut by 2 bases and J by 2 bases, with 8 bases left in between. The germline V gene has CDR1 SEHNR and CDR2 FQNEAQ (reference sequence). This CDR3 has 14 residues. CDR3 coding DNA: TGTGCCAGCAGCTTAACGTGGGACACAGATACGCAGTATTTT. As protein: CASSLTWDTDTQYF.

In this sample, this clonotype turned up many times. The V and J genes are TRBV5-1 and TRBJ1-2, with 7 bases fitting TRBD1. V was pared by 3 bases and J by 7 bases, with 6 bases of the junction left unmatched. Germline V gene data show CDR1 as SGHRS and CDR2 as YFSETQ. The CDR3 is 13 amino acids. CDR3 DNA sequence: TGCGCCAGCAGCTCGGGGACAGCAAGTGGCTACACCTTC. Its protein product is CASSSGTASGYTF.

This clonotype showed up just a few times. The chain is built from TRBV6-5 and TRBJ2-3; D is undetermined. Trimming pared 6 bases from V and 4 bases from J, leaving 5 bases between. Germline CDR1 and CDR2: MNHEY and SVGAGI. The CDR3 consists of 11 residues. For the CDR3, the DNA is TGTGCCAGCAGCAACGCAGATACGCAGTATTTT. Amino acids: CASSNADTQYF.

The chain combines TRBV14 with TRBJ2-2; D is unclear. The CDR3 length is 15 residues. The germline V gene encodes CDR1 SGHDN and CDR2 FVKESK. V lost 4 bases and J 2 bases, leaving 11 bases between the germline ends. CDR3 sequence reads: CASSPRHTNTGELFF. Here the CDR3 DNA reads TGTGCCAGCAGCCCTCGACATACAAACACCGGGGAGCTGTTTTTT.

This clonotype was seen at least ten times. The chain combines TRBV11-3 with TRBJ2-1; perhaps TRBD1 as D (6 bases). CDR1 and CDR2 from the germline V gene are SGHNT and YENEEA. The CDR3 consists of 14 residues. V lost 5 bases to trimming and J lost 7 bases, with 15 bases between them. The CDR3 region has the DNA TGTGCCAGCAGCGCCTGGGACATGCAAAATGAGCAGTTCTTC. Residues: CASSAWDMQNEQFF.

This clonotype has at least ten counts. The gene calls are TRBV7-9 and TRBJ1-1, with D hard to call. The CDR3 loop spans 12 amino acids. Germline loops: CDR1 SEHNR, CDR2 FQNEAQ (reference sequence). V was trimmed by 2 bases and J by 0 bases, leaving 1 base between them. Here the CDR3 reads CASSLMNTEAFF. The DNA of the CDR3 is TGTGCCAGCAGCTTAATGAACACTGAAGCTTTCTTT. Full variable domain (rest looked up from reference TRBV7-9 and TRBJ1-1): DTGVSQNPRHKITKRGQNVTFRCDPISEHNRLYWYRQTLGQGPEFLTYFQNEAQLEKSRLLSDRFSAERPKGSFSTLEIQRTEQGDSAMYLCASSLMNTEAFFGQGTRLTVV.

CDR3 in amino acids: CASTSTGDNSPLHF. CDR3 nucleotides: TGTGCCAGCACATCGACAGGGGATAATTCACCCCTCCACTTT. The V call is TRBV2, the J call TRBJ1-6, with 8 positions matching TRBD1. Looked up from germline, CDR1 is SNHLY and CDR2 is FYNNEI. Germline trimming cut 7 bases from V and 5 bases from J; bases unmatched to any gene: 4. This CDR3 spans 14 amino acids. Combining the CDR3 with reference TRBV2 and TRBJ1-6 gives the whole variable domain EPEVTQTPSHQVTQMGQEVILRCVPISNHLYFYWYRQILGQKVEFLVSFYNNEISEKSEIFDDQFSVERPDGSNFTLKIRSTKLEDSAMYFCASTSTGDNSPLHFGNGTRLTVT.

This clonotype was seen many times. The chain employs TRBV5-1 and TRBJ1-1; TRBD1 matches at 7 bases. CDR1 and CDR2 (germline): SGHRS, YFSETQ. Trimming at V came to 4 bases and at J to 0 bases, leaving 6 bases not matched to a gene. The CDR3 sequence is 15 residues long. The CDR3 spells CASSLWTGLNTEAFF. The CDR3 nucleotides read TGCGCCAGCAGCCTTTGGACAGGTTTGAACACTGAAGCTTTCTTT.

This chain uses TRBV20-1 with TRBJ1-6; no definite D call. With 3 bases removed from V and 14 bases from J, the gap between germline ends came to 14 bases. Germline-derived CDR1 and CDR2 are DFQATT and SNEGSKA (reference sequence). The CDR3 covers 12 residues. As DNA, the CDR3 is TGCAGTGCTAGGACTCTGGGCCGGTCCCTCCACTTT. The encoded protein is CSARTLGRSLHF.

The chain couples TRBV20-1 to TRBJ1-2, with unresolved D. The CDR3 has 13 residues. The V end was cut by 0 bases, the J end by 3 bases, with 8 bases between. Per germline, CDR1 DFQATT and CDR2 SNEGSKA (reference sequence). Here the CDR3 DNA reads TGCAGTGCTAGAGAGAGGGCCTACTATGGCTACACCTTC. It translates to CSARERAYYGYTF.